These 14 T cell receptor beta chains share one sample of origin, sequenced in a study of cytomegalovirus exposure and HLA in healthy donors. 60 Vbeta and 13 Jbeta primers were used in PCR. Assay: immunoSEQ multiplex PCR; the TCRdb copy retains only in-frame clones and omits some. The table has about 190,000 clones, about three quarters seen once. Sequencing was done on a sample of PBMCs. These receptor sequences come from a woman aged 40 to 49 in good health and CMV-seronegative.

The chain carries TRBV2 and TRBJ2-7, with D possibly TRBD2 on 5 matching bases. V was trimmed by 6 bases and J by 2 bases, leaving 11 bases between them. The germline V gene encodes CDR1 SNHLY and CDR2 FYNNEI. CDR3 size: 13 residues. The CDR3 region has the DNA TGTGCCAGCAGGCGGAGGAGCACCTACGAGCAGTACTTC. It yields the protein CASRRRSTYEQYF.

The chain carries TRBV5-1 and TRBJ2-2, with D maybe TRBD1 (6 bases). Germline V gene data show CDR1 as SGHRS and CDR2 as YFSETQ. The CDR3 runs to 14 residues. V was shortened by 7 bases and J by 3 bases, with 13 bases between the two germline ends. This CDR3 reads CASVPDSYTGELFF. In nucleotides, the CDR3 is TGCGCCAGCGTCCCGGACAGTTACACCGGGGAGCTGTTTTTT.

This clone occurred a few times. The chain joins TRBV18 to TRBJ2-1; 7 bases line up with TRBD2. V was pared by 1 base and J by 5 bases, with 14 bases of the junction left unmatched. The CDR3 extends over 18 amino acids. CDR1 KGHSH and CDR2 LQKENI come from the germline V gene. CDR3 nucleotides: TGTGCCAGCTCACCACTCCTCGGCGGGAGCGGAGGGAACAATGAGCAGTTCTTC. Translation gives CASSPLLGGSGGNNEQFF. The full variable domain, in which reference TRBV18 and TRBJ2-1 provide the parts outside the CDR3, is NAGVMQNPRHLVRRRGQEARLRCSPMKGHSHVYWYRQLPEEGLKFMVYLQKENIIDESGMPKERFSAEFPKEGPSILRIQQVVRGDSAAYFCASSPLLGGSGGNNEQFFGPGTRLTVL.

This chain connects TRBV6-1 to TRBJ2-7; perhaps TRBD2 as D (6 bases). V lost 6 bases and J 0 bases, leaving 15 bases between the germline ends. CDR3 length: 15 amino acids. Germline V gene lookup returns CDR1 MNHNS and CDR2 SASEGT. DNA of the CDR3: TGTGCCAGCAGCCCGGGACTCGCGAGCTCCTACGAGCAGTACGTC. Its translation is CASSPGLASSYEQYV.

This chain links TRBV5-1 with TRBJ2-1; the D is unclear. Germline CDR1 SGHRS, CDR2 YFSETQ. The V gene lost 0 bases and the J gene lost 8 bases, with 6 bases spanning the gap. This CDR3 contains 12 residues. The CDR3 DNA sequence: TGCGCCAGCAGCTTGGGTCGCGATGAGCAGTTCTTC. This sequence encodes CASSLGRDEQFF.

The chain links TRBV7-9 to TRBJ2-1; TRBD2 aligns across 14 bases. The CDR3 extends over 17 amino acids. Germline V gene lookup returns CDR1 SEHNR and CDR2 FQNEAQ (reference sequence). Trimming removed 4 bases from V and 7 bases from J; junction bases left unmatched: 9. CDR3 residues: CASSWWTSGGRRNEQFF. CDR3 nucleotide sequence: TGTGCCAGCAGCTGGTGGACTAGCGGGGGGAGAAGGAATGAGCAGTTCTTC.

The chain is built from TRBV7-2 and TRBJ1-5, with 8 bases aligning to TRBD1. Unmatched junction bases numbered 5, after V lost 2 bases and J lost 5 bases. CDR3 length equals 15 residues. CDR1 is SGHTA and CDR2 is FQGNSA in the germline V gene. CDR3 sequence reads: CASSLRTGLDQPQHF. The DNA of the CDR3 is TGTGCCAGCAGCTTACGGACAGGGCTGGATCAGCCCCAGCATTTT.

V is TRBV5-6 and J is TRBJ2-1; perhaps TRBD2 as D (6 bases). Germline assignment: CDR1 SGHDT and CDR2 YYEEEE. Trimming removed 7 bases at V and 4 bases at J, with 18 bases between. The CDR3 covers 15 residues. CDR3 protein: CASGRDWGYYNEQFF. CDR3 DNA: TGTGCCAGCGGCCGGGACTGGGGGTATTACAATGAGCAGTTCTTC.

The chain links TRBV5-6 to TRBJ2-3; 10 positions match TRBD1. J gave up 0 bases and V 4 bases, and 5 bases lay outside the gene matches. This CDR3 has 16 amino acids. Germline-derived CDR1 and CDR2 are SGHDT and YYEEEE. CDR3 loop: CASSPDRGVSTDTQYF. The CDR3 nucleotides are TGTGCCAGCAGCCCGGACAGGGGGGTTAGCACAGATACGCAGTATTTT.

CDR3 residues: CATSGRDRDEKLFF. CDR3 DNA: TGTGCCACCAGCGGAAGGGACAGGGATGAAAAACTGTTTTTT. V is TRBV15 and J is TRBJ1-4; 9 bases map to TRBD1. Per germline, CDR1 LNHNV and CDR2 YYDKDF (reference sequence). The CDR3 contains 14 residues. J lost 6 bases, V lost 5 bases, and 4 bases had no gene match. Full variable domain (remainder filled in from reference TRBV15 and TRBJ1-4): DAMVIQNPRYQVTQFGKPVTLSCSQTLNHNVMYWYQQKSSQAPKLLFHYYDKDFNNEADTPDNFQSRRPNTSFCFLDIRSPGLGDTAMYLCATSGRDRDEKLFFGSGTQLSVL.

This clone appeared a single time. The CDR3 sequence is CASSSAGYANEKLFF. CDR3 DNA sequence: TGTGCCAGCAGTTCGGCAGGGTATGCTAATGAAAAACTGTTTTTT. J is TRBJ1-4 and V is TRBV27; possibly TRBD1 for D (5 bases). This CDR3 spans 15 amino acids. CDR1 is MNHEY and CDR2 is SMNVEV in the germline V gene (reference sequence). V lost 4 bases, J lost 3 bases, and 12 bases lay in between.

This chain connects TRBV7-2 to TRBJ2-5; 7 bases map to TRBD2. Per germline, CDR1 SGHTA and CDR2 FQGNSA. This CDR3 has 13 amino acids. V lost 5 bases to trimming and J lost 3 bases; unmatched junction nucleotides: 3. DNA of the CDR3: TGTGCCAGCAGCCCCCTAGCGGAAGAGACCCAGTACTTC. Translation: CASSPLAEETQYF.

This chain connects TRBV11-1 to TRBJ2-7; 7 positions agree with TRBD1. Germline CDR1 reads SGHAT; CDR2 reads FQDESV (reference sequence). The CDR3 runs to 14 residues. V trimming: 5 bases; J trimming: 6 bases; junction bases outside the gene matches: 10. CDR3 in DNA: TGTGCCAGCAGCGATGGGACAGTTGGATTCGAGCAGTACTTC. Amino acid sequence: CASSDGTVGFEQYF. Drawing the rest from reference TRBV11-1 and TRBJ2-7, the complete variable domain is EAEVAQSPRYKITEKSQAVAFWCDPISGHATLYWYRQILGQGPELLVQFQDESVVDDSQLPKDRFSAERLKGVDSTLKIQPAELGDSAMYLCASSDGTVGFEQYFGPGTRLTVT.

The J gene is TRBJ2-5, the V gene TRBV19, with TRBD2 as a possible D gene (5 bases). Near its end, the DNA agrees better with TRBJ2-7, so the J call may be wrong. Germline V CDR1 and CDR2: LNHDA, SQIVND (reference sequence). The CDR3 has 16 residues. CDR3 loop: CASSPSGRIARYEQYF. In DNA form, the CDR3 reads TGTGCCAGTAGTCCGAGCGGAAGAATCGCCCGCTACGAGCAGTACTTC.